This T cell receptor beta chain stems from a study of T cells in Graves' hyperthyroidism and ophthalmopathy. Patients were excluded for uncontrolled infection, other autoimmune disease, pregnancy or lactation. Diagnosing involved the use of clinical symptoms, serum thyroxine and TRAb, thyroid ultrasound and orbital computed tomography. V shed 2 bases and J 7 bases; nucleotides not matched to a gene: 3. Germline V gene sequence: CDR1 DFQATT, CDR2 SNEGSKA (reference sequence). The CDR3 has 13 residues. Amplified TCR beta CDR3 regions came from RNA transcripts. Primed by the HTBI set, a first-round RT-PCR was run on the TCR CDR3. TCRdb called the multiplex PCR reads again in MiXCR, with one record for every CDR3 protein. The sample has about 400,000 distinct CDR3 sequences, about 14% seen once.

V usage is TRBV20-1 and J usage is TRBJ2-7, with 12 bases fitting TRBD2. This clonotype was obtained from a woman between 25 and 40 years old with Graves' ophthalmopathy. Sequences were obtained from blood. The CDR3 sequence is CSARRGLAGEQYF. The DNA of the CDR3 is TGCAGTGCTAGACGTGGACTAGCGGGGGAGCAGTACTTC.